Shown below are 14 T cell receptor beta chains from a single sample sequenced in a study of CD8+ T cells in alopecia areata. Isolated RNA was reverse transcribed into cDNA used as the sequencing template. Sequenced by immunoSEQ multiplex PCR; TCRdb stores in-frame clones only, minus some. The table has under 250,000 clones, just over 65% seen once. Treatment of the sample: oral pan-JAK inhibitor, 5-10 mg twice daily. This specimen was CD4+ T cells sorted from blood, taken at week 44, from a patient treated with tofacitinib. These receptors all stem from a human donor with alopecia areata.

The chain carries TRBV5-5 and TRBJ2-5, with D unclear. This CDR3 contains 14 residues. The ends were cut back, 0 bases at V and 0 bases at J, with 6 bases in the middle. Germline CDR1 SGHKS, CDR2 YYEKEE (reference sequence). CDR3: CASSLVSDQETQYF. The CDR3 DNA reads as TGTGCCAGCAGCTTGGTTTCCGACCAAGAGACCCAGTACTTC.

This clone has only a few counts. The V and J genes are TRBV4-1 and TRBJ1-1, with 7 bases aligning to TRBD1. The CDR3 has 13 residues. Trimming took 2 bases from V and 8 from J; bases not matched to a gene: 5. The V gene's germline CDR1 is MGHRA and CDR2 YSYEKL. The CDR3 reads CASSQISGGEAFF. CDR3 DNA sequence: TGCGCCAGCAGCCAAATTTCAGGGGGAGAAGCTTTCTTT.

The genes are TRBV7-9 and TRBJ2-1; TRBD2 agrees at 11 bases. Trimming took 4 bases from V and 4 from J; bases not matched to a gene: 0. Germline V lookup: CDR1 SEHNR, CDR2 FQNEAQ (reference sequence). This CDR3 spans 14 amino acids. As DNA, the CDR3 is TGTGCCAGCAGCTCTAGCGGGAGGTACAATGAGCAGTTCTTC. It is translated as CASSSSGRYNEQFF.

This sequence joins TRBV19 and TRBJ2-2; D assignment may be TRBD1 or TRBD2 (5 bases each). This CDR3 has 18 residues. Between the trimmed V and J ends, which lost 0 bases and 0 bases, there was a span of 14 bases. Germline assignment: CDR1 LNHDA and CDR2 SQIVND (reference sequence). The CDR3: CASSIDSRGFANTGELFF. Written as DNA, the CDR3 is TGTGCCAGTAGTATAGACAGTCGGGGCTTCGCGAACACCGGGGAGCTGTTTTTT.

This clone was picked up a small number of times. V and J are TRBV2 and TRBJ1-5, with D possibly TRBD1 on 6 matching bases. The CDR3 sequence is 15 residues long. V lost 5 bases, J lost 1 base, and 12 bases lay in between. Germline V gives CDR1 SNHLY, CDR2 FYNNEI. The CDR3, as DNA: TGTGCCAGCAGTTCAGGGGCGGCGAGCAATCAGCCCCAGCATTTT. It codes for CASSSGAASNQPQHF. The variable domain in full, completed from reference TRBV2 and TRBJ1-5, reads EPEVTQTPSHQVTQMGQEVILRCVPISNHLYFYWYRQILGQKVEFLVSFYNNEISEKSEIFDDQFSVERPDGSNFTLKIRSTKLEDSAMYFCASSSGAASNQPQHFGDGTRLSIL.

The rearrangement joins TRBV5-1 to TRBJ1-4; D perhaps matches TRBD1 (6 bases). Trimming shortened V by 0 bases and J by 7 bases, and 10 bases separated the two germline ends. This CDR3 contains 14 residues. Germline assignment: CDR1 SGHRS and CDR2 YFSETQ. This chain's CDR3 is CASSLEQGGEKLFF. CDR3 coding DNA: TGCGCCAGCAGCTTGGAACAGGGTGGTGAAAAACTGTTTTTT.

The V and J genes are TRBV25-1 and TRBJ2-7; no reliable D call. Germline CDR1 is MGHDK and CDR2 is SYGVNS. CDR3 length: 13 residues. Trimming took 1 base from V and 4 from J, leaving 8 bases between them. CDR3 protein: CASSESGGYEQYF. CDR3 DNA sequence: TGTGCCAGCAGTGAATCGGGCGGTTACGAGCAGTACTTC.

This chain connects TRBV18 to TRBJ2-7; no reliable D call. Deletions cut 4 bases from V and 7 bases from J, with 11 bases between. The CDR3 length is 12 residues. From germline, CDR1 is KGHSH and CDR2 LQKENI. For the CDR3, the DNA is TGTGCCAGCTCACACCCCGACGGTGAGCAGTACTTC. Residues: CASSHPDGEQYF.

This clone came up a few times. The chain couples TRBV29-1 to TRBJ2-7; D might be TRBD1 or TRBD2, each matching 5 bases. V lost 4 bases to trimming and J lost 3 bases, with 13 bases between them. The V gene's germline CDR1 is SQVTM and CDR2 ANQGSEA. The CDR3 totals 13 residues. CDR3 region: CSVVPGTIYEQYF. The CDR3 DNA is TGCAGCGTTGTGCCCGGGACGATCTACGAGCAGTACTTC.

The table lists this clone with a few counts. Other DNA sequences within the sample encode an identical CDR3. The chain is built from TRBV7-6 and TRBJ2-1, with D perhaps matching TRBD2 (5 bases). The germline V gene encodes CDR1 SGHVS and CDR2 FNYEAQ. Between the trimmed V and J ends, which lost 1 base and 0 bases, there was a span of 10 bases. The CDR3 contains 16 residues. The CDR3 spells CASSLGAGSSYNEQFF. The CDR3 nucleotides read TGTGCCAGCAGCTTAGGGGCGGGCAGCTCCTACAATGAGCAGTTCTTC.

Remarks on this clone: Other nucleotide sequences from this sample produce the same CDR3. The genes are TRBV20-1 and TRBJ2-5; D ambiguous. The V end lost 3 bases, the J end lost 2 bases, and 4 bases lay between the germline ends. CDR1 is DFQATT, CDR2 SNEGSKA, per germline (reference sequence). The CDR3 covers 11 residues. The CDR3 nucleotides are TGCAGTGCTAGGAGGCAAGAGACCCAGTACTTC. Its translation is CSARRQETQYF.

This clone has only a few counts. The chain has TRBV4-3 and TRBJ1-2; no clear D gene. V was trimmed by 0 bases and J by 2 bases, leaving 13 bases between them. CDR1 and CDR2 (germline): LGHNA, YSLEER. This CDR3 contains 16 residues. CDR3 sequence (DNA): TGCGCCAGCAGCCAAGATCATACCCCGGGAAACTATGGCTACACCTTC. As protein: CASSQDHTPGNYGYTF.

This clone was seen only once. The chain carries TRBV2 and TRBJ1-5; 7 bases map to TRBD1. The length of the CDR3 is 15 residues. In germline, CDR1 is SNHLY, CDR2 FYNNEI. V lost 1 base to trimming and J lost 4 bases; unmatched junction nucleotides: 4. CDR3 in amino acids: CASSEGGQPNQPQHF. The CDR3 DNA sequence: TGTGCCAGCAGTGAAGGGGGACAGCCAAATCAGCCCCAGCATTTT.

The chain is built from TRBV29-1 and TRBJ1-1; a possible D gene is TRBD1 (5 bases). The V end lost 6 bases, the J end lost 3 bases, and 14 bases lay between the germline ends. CDR1 SQVTM and CDR2 ANQGSEA come from the germline V gene. The length of the CDR3 is 13 residues. The CDR3 reads CSVLGGWDTEAFF. The CDR3 DNA is TGCAGCGTGCTTGGGGGTTGGGACACTGAAGCTTTCTTT.